Following are 20 T cell receptor beta chains from one sample sequenced in a study of cytomegalovirus exposure and HLA in healthy donors. It was with 60 Vbeta and 13 Jbeta primers that the PCR ran. The assay was immunoSEQ multiplex PCR, and TCRdb's table has in-frame clones only and misses some. The sample includes over 75,000 clones. The sequencing sample was made of PBMCs. These receptors were taken from a girl aged 10 to 17 in good health and CMV-seropositive.

V gene TRBV5-1 combines with J gene TRBJ1-6; D not certain. V was pared by 4 bases and J by 7 bases, with 12 bases between. Germline V gene lookup returns CDR1 SGHRS and CDR2 YFSETQ. CDR3 length: 14 residues. The DNA for the CDR3 is TGCGCCAGCAGCCGGAATCCGGAGAATTCACCCCTCCACTTT. This sequence encodes CASSRNPENSPLHF.

The J gene is TRBJ1-1, the V gene TRBV25-1, with 9 bases matching TRBD1. V was pared by 9 bases and J by 5 bases, with 7 bases of the junction left unmatched. Germline CDR1 reads MGHDK; CDR2 reads SYGVNS. This CDR3 has 13 residues. This CDR3 is CASRRDRETEAFF. CDR3 in DNA: TGTGCCAGTCGCCGGGACAGGGAGACTGAAGCTTTCTTT.

The gene calls are TRBV5-4 and TRBJ2-5; D is ambiguous. The CDR3 is 14 amino acids. V was clipped by 0 bases and J by 7 bases, with 13 bases between them. The V gene's germline CDR1 is SGHNT and CDR2 YYREEE (reference sequence). CDR3 nucleotide sequence: TGTGCCAGCAGCTTGGGAGACACCCCCGGGACCCAGTACTTC. Translating gives CASSLGDTPGTQYF.

DNA of the CDR3: TGTGCCAGCAGCTTTCGAGAGGTGAACACTGAAGCTTTCTTT. Residues: CASSFREVNTEAFF. The chain employs TRBV5-4 and TRBJ1-1, with D unresolved. V was trimmed by 2 bases and J by 0 bases, leaving 8 bases between them. The CDR3 extends over 14 amino acids. Germline lookup yields CDR1 SGHNT and CDR2 YYREEE (reference sequence).

The chain joins TRBV6-5 to TRBJ2-1; 8 bases map to TRBD2. Germline values: CDR1 MNHEY, CDR2 SVGAGI. The V and J ends lost 3 bases and 3 bases, in that order; junction bases with no gene match: 7. The CDR3 contains 16 residues. CDR3 nucleotides: TGTGCCAGCAGTTATATCCCTCGGGGGGGCTACAATGAGCAGTTCTTC. Protein: CASSYIPRGGYNEQFF.

CDR3 bases: TGTGCCAGCAGTCGCGGGGGGCCGACTTCCTACGAGCAGTACTTC. Translating it yields CASSRGGPTSYEQYF. The chain couples TRBV6-5 to TRBJ2-5; TRBD2 matches 8 bases. The better agreement between TRBJ2-7 and the DNA end casts doubt on the J call. Per germline, CDR1 MNHEY and CDR2 SVGAGI. This CDR3 region has 15 residues.

This chain uses TRBV7-9 with TRBJ1-2; D remains ambiguous. The CDR3 runs 13 residues. CDR1 SEHNR and CDR2 FQNEAQ come from the germline V gene (reference sequence). The germline V and J ends were trimmed by 5 bases and 2 bases, with 9 bases remaining between them. The CDR3 reads CASSALENYGYTF. The CDR3 nucleotides read TGTGCCAGCAGCGCGTTGGAGAACTATGGCTACACCTTC.

The V and J genes are TRBV5-1 and TRBJ1-1; D possibly corresponds to TRBD1 (6 bases). The V gene lost 3 bases and the J gene lost 0 bases, with 12 bases spanning the gap. The germline V gene has CDR1 SGHRS and CDR2 YFSETQ. CDR3 length: 15 residues. CDR3 residues: CASSSDSSLNTEAFF. DNA for the CDR3: TGCGCCAGCAGCTCGGACAGCTCCCTGAACACTGAAGCTTTCTTT.

V and J are TRBV27 and TRBJ1-1, with D perhaps TRBD1 (6 bases). V was cut by 6 bases and J by 3 bases, with 17 bases left in between. Per the germline V gene, CDR1 is MNHEY and CDR2 is SMNVEV (reference sequence). This CDR3 is 15 amino acids long. CDR3 protein: CASRAPRGGYTEAFF. The CDR3 coding sequence is TGTGCCAGCAGAGCCCCGAGGGGGGGGTACACTGAAGCTTTCTTT.

This chain joins TRBV4-2 and TRBJ1-2; tentative D call: TRBD1 (5 bases). CDR1 LGHNA and CDR2 YNFKEQ come from the germline V gene. The CDR3 consists of 15 residues. V lost 3 bases and J 6 bases, leaving 17 bases between the germline ends. The CDR3 protein is CASSHAGGELDGYTF. The CDR3 bases are TGTGCCAGCAGCCACGCCGGGGGGGAGCTTGATGGCTACACCTTC.

The chain carries TRBV10-3 and TRBJ2-3, with TRBD2 matching 16 bases. V lost 5 bases, J lost 3 bases, and 5 bases stayed unmatched. Germline V CDR1 and CDR2: ENHRY, SYGVKD. The CDR3 length is 17 residues. This CDR3 reads CAISSGTSGGETDTQYF. The CDR3 DNA sequence: TGTGCCATCAGTAGCGGGACTAGCGGGGGGGAGACAGATACGCAGTATTTT.

V gene TRBV7-8 combines with J gene TRBJ2-1; perhaps TRBD1 as D (5 bases). The germline V gene has CDR1 SGHVS and CDR2 FQNEAQ. V was shortened by 5 bases and J by 0 bases, with 17 bases between the two germline ends. This CDR3 region has 17 residues. CDR3: CASSQMRTNRSYNEQFF. CDR3 DNA: TGTGCCAGCAGCCAGATGCGGACAAACCGCTCCTACAATGAGCAGTTCTTC.

The V and J genes are TRBV4-1 and TRBJ2-1; D is possibly TRBD1 (5 bases). CDR3 length: 15 amino acids. The germline gives CDR1 MGHRA, CDR2 YSYEKL. V gave up 1 base and J gave up 5 bases, with 12 bases separating them. CDR3 coding DNA: TGCGCCAGCAGCCAAGTCCAACAGGCGGACAATGAGCAGTTCTTC. This gives the protein CASSQVQQADNEQFF.

This chain connects TRBV7-6 to TRBJ1-1, with 9 bases that match TRBD1. Germline loops: CDR1 SGHVS, CDR2 FNYEAQ. The V segment lost 5 bases and the J segment 1 base; nucleotides outside the gene matches: 5. This CDR3 is built from 15 residues. The CDR3 is CASSEDRGGNTEAFF. CDR3 DNA: TGTGCCAGCAGCGAGGACAGGGGTGGGAACACTGAAGCTTTCTTT.

The chain couples TRBV6-1 to TRBJ2-7; 8 bases are shared with TRBD1. The V gene's germline CDR1 is MNHNS and CDR2 SASEGT. This CDR3 comprises 14 residues. After removal of 5 bases from V and 5 bases from J, the junction contained 8 bases not matched to a gene. The CDR3 loop reads CASSRNRGVDEQYF. The DNA of the CDR3 is TGTGCCAGCAGTAGAAACAGGGGGGTCGACGAGCAGTACTTC.

The V gene is TRBV18, the J gene TRBJ1-1, with D perhaps TRBD1 (5 bases). The CDR3 runs to 15 residues. V lost 0 bases to trimming and J lost 5 bases, with 13 bases between them. In germline, CDR1 is KGHSH, CDR2 LQKENI. CDR3 coding DNA: TGTGCCAGCTCACCACCTGGAGGGGAAGAGACTGAAGCTTTCTTT. Translated, it gives CASSPPGGEETEAFF.

J is TRBJ1-1 and V is TRBV6-4, with TRBD1 matching over 9 bases. Germline lookup yields CDR1 MRHNA and CDR2 SNTAGT. The trim removed 6 bases at V and 6 bases at J, leaving 2 bases unmatched. The CDR3 is 12 residues long. The CDR3, as DNA: TGTGCCAGCAGGGGACAGGGCGCTGAAGCTTTCTTT. It specifies CASRGQGAEAFF.

This rearrangement joins TRBV10-3 to TRBJ2-2, with TRBD2 matching over 11 bases. CDR1 ENHRY and CDR2 SYGVKD come from the germline V gene. This CDR3 comprises 21 residues. V trimming: 6 bases; J trimming: 3 bases; junction bases outside the gene matches: 21. CDR3 DNA sequence: TGTGCCATCAGCATAGACAGAAGACTAGCGGGGACTCGTACACACACCGGGGAGCTGTTTTTT. The encoded protein is CAISIDRRLAGTRTHTGELFF.

V gene TRBV5-1 combines with J gene TRBJ2-3; weak D call: TRBD1 (6 bases). The CDR3 sequence is 14 residues long. Trimming removed 4 bases at V and 4 bases at J, with 13 bases between. CDR1 is SGHRS and CDR2 is YFSETQ in the germline V gene. In nucleotides, the CDR3 is TGCGCCAGCAGCCCACCGGACAGTTCAGATACGCAGTATTTT. Translated: CASSPPDSSDTQYF.

This chain links TRBV7-9 with TRBJ1-1; D is unresolved. Germline V gene sequence: CDR1 SEHNR, CDR2 FQNEAQ (reference sequence). Trimming removed 1 base at V and 8 bases at J, with 8 bases between. This CDR3 spans 12 amino acids. The DNA of the CDR3 is TGTGCCAGCAGCTTAGGAGGGATAGAAGCTTTCTTT. This codes for CASSLGGIEAFF.